This TCR beta chain emerged from a study of shared clonotypes between healthy human individuals. Notes on the study in general: Sharing across several donors was seen in 4% to 6.5% of naive CD4 clonotypes. Investigators collected only blood, and repertoires in tissues likely differ.

A word on this clone: Its matching antigen is unknown.

The V segment lost 8 bases and the J segment 0 bases; nucleotides outside the gene matches: 4. Germline V lookup: CDR1 MDHEN, CDR2 SYDVKM. The CDR3 runs 14 residues. Repertoires were generated with immunoSEQ multiplex PCR, while TCRdb's copy carries only in-frame clones and drops some. The repertoire holds some 1.4 million clones, roughly 96% seen once, with roughly 1.2% in the top ten. The clonotype comes from a man aged 25-45 years in good health. The chain combines TRBV28 with TRBJ2-3; 8 nucleotides line up with TRBD2. The sample comprised naive CD4+ T cells sorted from blood. Subset described: CD45RA+ positively selected. CDR3 nucleotides: TGTGCCAGCCGGTGGACTAGCAGCACAGATACGCAGTATTTT. Translating it yields CASRWTSSTDTQYF.